The next 6 T cell receptor beta chains were all read from a single sample in a study of identical twins. Using its own MiXCR run on the 5' RACE reads, TCRdb lists one record per CDR3 protein. This sample carries 210,000 or so distinct CDR3 sequences, 6% to 9% of them seen once, and the ten largest clones take 1.9%. This sample was also put to use in a study of yellow fever vaccine responses in identical twins.

The sample taken for sequencing was memory (CD45RO+) T cells sorted from blood. Receptors originate from a woman under 30 in good health.

This clonotype was detected ten times or more. V gene TRBV7-8 combines with J gene TRBJ1-2; TRBD1 matches 10 bases. CDR3 length: 14 amino acids. J lost 7 bases, V lost 3 bases, and 5 bases had no gene match. Germline CDR1 reads SGHVS; CDR2 reads FQNEAQ. The CDR3 spells CASSFRDRGAGYTF. For the CDR3, the DNA is TGTGCCAGCAGCTTCCGGGACAGGGGCGCTGGCTACACCTTC.

This clonotype was seen ten or more times. The gene calls are TRBV24-1 and TRBJ2-3; D might be TRBD1 or TRBD2, each matching 5 bases. Looked up from germline, CDR1 is KGHDR and CDR2 is SFDVKD. V was trimmed by 4 bases and J by 1 base, leaving 14 bases between them. This CDR3 has 16 residues. CDR3 in amino acids: CATSDPGSLGTDTQYF. CDR3 in DNA: TGTGCCACCAGTGACCCAGGGAGTTTGGGCACAGATACGCAGTATTTT.

This clonotype has ten or more counts. This chain joins TRBV4-1 and TRBJ1-3; the D is unclear. Germline loops: CDR1 MGHRA, CDR2 YSYEKL. CDR3 length: 16 amino acids. Trimming removed 1 base from V and 0 bases from J, with 10 bases in between. The DNA for the CDR3 is TGCGCCAGCAGCCAAGGAATGGCGAACTCTGGAAACACCATATATTTT. Translated, it gives CASSQGMANSGNTIYF.

This clonotype was found many times. The chain uses TRBV9 and TRBJ2-1, with TRBD2 identical over 11 bases. Germline CDR1 and CDR2: SGDLS and YYNGEE. V shed 5 bases, J shed 7 bases, and the junction held 5 bases outside the gene matches. The CDR3 is made up of 14 amino acids. The CDR3 here is CASSLAGGWNEQFF. In DNA form, the CDR3 reads TGTGCCAGCAGTCTAGCGGGGGGCTGGAATGAGCAGTTCTTC. Filled out from reference TRBV9 and TRBJ2-1, the complete variable domain reads DSGVTQTPKHLITATGQRVTLRCSPRSGDLSVYWYQQSLDQGLQFLIQYYNGEERAKGNILERFSAQQFPDLHSELNLSSLELGDSALYFCASSLAGGWNEQFFGPGTRLTVL.

This clonotype was recorded at least ten times. This rearrangement joins TRBV4-1 to TRBJ2-3; D is unresolved. The V end was cut by 0 bases, the J end by 2 bases, with 15 bases between. In germline, CDR1 is MGHRA, CDR2 YSYEKL. The CDR3 sequence is 17 residues long. CDR3 loop: CASSQEVGRRNTDTQYF. The CDR3 nucleotides read TGCGCCAGCAGCCAAGAGGTCGGGCGGAGAAACACAGATACGCAGTATTTT.

This clonotype was detected many times. The V and J genes are TRBV9 and TRBJ2-2; D is possibly TRBD2 (5 bases). Trimming took off 3 bases at V and 0 bases at J, with 9 bases between the two ends. This CDR3 is 15 amino acids long. CDR1 SGDLS and CDR2 YYNGEE come from the germline V gene. DNA for the CDR3: TGTGCCAGCAGCGAGACGGACTCGAACACCGGGGAGCTGTTTTTT. Protein product: CASSETDSNTGELFF.